These T cell receptor beta chains were read from a single sample in a study of cytomegalovirus exposure and HLA in healthy donors. TCRdb's copy holds only in-frame clones and misses some; the assay was immunoSEQ multiplex PCR. This sample has approximately 260,000 clones; around 86% occur once, and the top ten carry around 1.2%. The specimen was PBMCs. Receptor source: a woman aged 30 to 39 in good health and CMV-seropositive. Both conserved end residues are part of each CDR3. D genes are given only for firm matches. Expanded clones are given a class, and other clones once, few, many or no size at all.

NA	TRBV7-9	TRBJ1-5	NA	CASSPAGGSQPQHF	TGTGCCAGCAGCCCAGCTGGGGGGAGCCAGCCCCAGCATTTT
NA	TRBV27	TRBJ2-3	NA	CASSVELAYTQYF	TGTGCCAGCAGTGTTGAACTAGCCTATACGCAGTATTTT
NA	TRBV19	TRBJ2-2	NA	CASSASGNTGELFF	TGTGCCAGTAGTGCGTCCGGGAACACCGGGGAGCTGTTTTTT
NA	TRBV25-1	TRBJ1-3	NA	CASSPRRGGNTIYF	TGTGCCAGCAGTCCTCGAAGAGGAGGAAACACCATATATTTT
TRBD1	TRBV27	TRBJ2-1	NA	CASSSGRGQGFGGTLYNEQFF	TGTGCCAGCAGTTCCGGTAGGGGACAGGGGTTTGGGGGGACTCTCTACAATGAGCAGTTCTTC
TRBD1	TRBV28	TRBJ1-2	NA	CASSWGQGYGYTF	TGTGCCAGCAGTTGGGGACAGGGATATGGCTACACCTTC
NA	TRBV30	TRBJ1-2	NA	CAWSDEGSGYTF	TGTGCCTGGAGTGACGAAGGGAGTGGCTACACCTTC
NA	TRBV7-9	TRBJ2-7	once	CASSPPVRGEGYEQYF	TGTGCCAGCAGCCCTCCAGTGCGGGGAGAGGGGTACGAGCAGTACTTC
NA	TRBV30	TRBJ2-4	NA	CAWSHRDGGIQYF	TGTGCCTGGAGTCACCGGGACGGGGGCATTCAGTACTTC
NA	TRBV11-2	TRBJ2-7	NA	CASSLFWGNYEQYF	TGTGCCAGCAGCTTATTTTGGGGCAACTACGAGCAGTACTTC
TRBD2	TRBV28	TRBJ2-1	NA	CASRSTSGGYNEQFF	TGTGCCAGCAGGTCCACTAGCGGAGGTTACAATGAGCAGTTCTTC
TRBD1	TRBV7-2	TRBJ1-2	NA	CASSPQGDYGYTF	TGTGCCAGCAGCCCACAGGGGGACTATGGCTACACCTTC
NA	TRBV11-3	TRBJ2-7	once	CASSTTGILSYEQYF	TGTGCCAGCAGCACCACCGGGATTCTATCCTACGAGCAGTACTTC
TRBD1	TRBV9	TRBJ1-1	NA	CASSRQGNAEAFF	TGTGCCAGCAGTCGACAGGGGAACGCTGAAGCTTTCTTT